This T cell receptor beta chain originates from a study of neurological immune-mediated disorders. Time point meaning: longitudinal time-point 3. Germline V gene data show CDR1 as SGHAT and CDR2 as FQDESV (reference sequence). J lost 4 bases, V lost 3 bases, and 8 bases had no gene match. The CDR3 has 16 residues. Findings and caveats of the study: Falling below healthy controls, multiple sclerosis showed the least TCR clonal expansion, while HTLV-1-associated myelopathy showed the most.

TCRdb recomputed calls from the 5' RACE reads with MiXCR, one row per CDR3 protein. The sample has fewer than 50,000 distinct CDR3 sequences, about 12% seen once. About this clonotype itself: Its antigen is currently unknown.

The sequenced sample consisted of PBMCs. The source is a male donor with HTLV-1-associated myelopathy (HAM/TSP). This chain links TRBV11-1 with TRBJ2-2; 7 positions match TRBD2. The CDR3 DNA follows: TGTGCCAGCAGCTTTAGACTAGCCGCGAGCACCGGGGAGCTGTTTTTT. It yields the protein CASSFRLAASTGELFF.